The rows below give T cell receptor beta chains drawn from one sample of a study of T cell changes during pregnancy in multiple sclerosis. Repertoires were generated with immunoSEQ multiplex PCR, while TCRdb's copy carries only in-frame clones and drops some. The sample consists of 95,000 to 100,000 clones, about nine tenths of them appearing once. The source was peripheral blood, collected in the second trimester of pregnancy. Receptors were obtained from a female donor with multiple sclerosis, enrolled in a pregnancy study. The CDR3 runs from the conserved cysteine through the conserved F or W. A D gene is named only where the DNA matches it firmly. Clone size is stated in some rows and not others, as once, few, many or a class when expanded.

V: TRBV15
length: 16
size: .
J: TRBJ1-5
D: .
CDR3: CATSRDLSQVNQPQHF
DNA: TGTGCCACCAGCAGAGATCTGAGCCAGGTCAATCAGCCCCAGCATTTT

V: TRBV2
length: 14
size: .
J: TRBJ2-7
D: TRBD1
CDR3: CASNPGTGGGEQYF
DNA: TGTGCCAGCAATCCCGGGACAGGGGGCGGGGAGCAGTACTTC

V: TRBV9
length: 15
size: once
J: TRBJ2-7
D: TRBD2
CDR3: CASSVEAGGVHEQYF
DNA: TGTGCCAGCAGCGTAGAAGCGGGAGGGGTCCACGAGCAGTACTTC

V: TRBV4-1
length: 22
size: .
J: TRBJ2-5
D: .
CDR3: CASSQERTVGGMLLVGQETQYF
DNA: TGCGCCAGCAGCCAAGAGAGGACTGTCGGGGGTATGCTTTTAGTCGGTCAAGAGACCCAGTACTTC

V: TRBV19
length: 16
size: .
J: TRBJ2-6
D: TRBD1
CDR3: CASSPGTGTGANVLTF
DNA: TGTGCCAGTAGTCCCGGGACAGGGACTGGGGCCAACGTCCTGACTTTC

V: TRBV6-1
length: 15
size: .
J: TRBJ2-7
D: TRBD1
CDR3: CASSARQGGAREQYF
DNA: TGTGCCAGCAGTGCTCGACAGGGGGGTGCGAGAGAGCAGTACTTC

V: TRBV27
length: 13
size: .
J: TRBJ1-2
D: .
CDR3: CASSLARGSGYTF
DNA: TGTGCCAGCAGTTTAGCTCGGGGGTCTGGCTACACCTTC

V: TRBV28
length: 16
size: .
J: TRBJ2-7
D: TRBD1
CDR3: CASSLTGQGISYEQYF
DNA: TGTGCCAGCAGTTTAACGGGACAGGGGATTTCCTACGAGCAGTACTTC

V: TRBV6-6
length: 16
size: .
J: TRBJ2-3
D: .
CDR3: CASSYSMGGGTDTQYF
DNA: TGTGCCAGCAGTTACTCGATGGGGGGAGGAACAGATACGCAGTATTTT

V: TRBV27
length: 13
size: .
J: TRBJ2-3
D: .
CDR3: CASSSPNRDTQYF
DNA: TGTGCCAGCAGTTCACCAAACAGGGATACGCAGTATTTT

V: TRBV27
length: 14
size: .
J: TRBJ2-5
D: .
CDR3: CASSRRRDQETQYF
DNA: TGTGCCAGCAGCCGGAGGCGGGATCAAGAGACCCAGTACTTC

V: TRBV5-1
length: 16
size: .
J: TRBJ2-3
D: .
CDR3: CASSRLRQVYTDTQYF
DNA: TGCGCCAGCAGCCGGCTCCGACAGGTCTACACAGATACGCAGTATTTT

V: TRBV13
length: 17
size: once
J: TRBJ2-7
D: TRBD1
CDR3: CASRWDRGPLNGPEQYF
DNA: TGTGCCAGCAGGTGGGACAGGGGGCCGCTGAACGGGCCCGAGCAGTACTTC

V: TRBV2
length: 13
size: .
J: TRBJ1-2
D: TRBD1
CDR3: CASSVGTVYGYTF
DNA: TGTGCCAGCAGTGTGGGGACAGTCTATGGCTACACCTTC

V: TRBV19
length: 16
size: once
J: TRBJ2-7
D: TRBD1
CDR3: CASSKLTGTGSYEQYF
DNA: TGTGCCAGTAGTAAATTAACCGGGACAGGTTCCTACGAGCAGTACTTC

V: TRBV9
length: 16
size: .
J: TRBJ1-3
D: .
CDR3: CASSVGAGNSGNTIYF
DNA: TGTGCCAGCAGCGTAGGGGCAGGGAACTCTGGAAACACCATATATTTT

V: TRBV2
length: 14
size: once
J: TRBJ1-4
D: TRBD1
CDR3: CASTRTGPNEKLFF
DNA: TGTGCCAGCACTCGGACAGGGCCAAATGAAAAACTGTTTTTT

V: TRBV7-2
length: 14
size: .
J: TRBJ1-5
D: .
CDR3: CASSLGTVNQPQHF
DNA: TGTGCCAGCAGCTTAGGGACAGTCAATCAGCCCCAGCATTTT

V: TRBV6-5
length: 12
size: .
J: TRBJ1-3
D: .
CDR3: CASSSSEGTIYF
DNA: TGTGCCAGCAGCTCCTCCGAGGGCACCATATATTTT

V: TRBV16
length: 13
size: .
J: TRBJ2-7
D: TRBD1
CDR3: CASSRTGSREQYF
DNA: TGTGCCAGCAGCCGGACAGGTAGTCGCGAGCAGTACTTC

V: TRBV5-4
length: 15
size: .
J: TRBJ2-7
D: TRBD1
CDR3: CASSFSGGPSYEQYF
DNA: TGTGCCAGCAGCTTTTCAGGGGGCCCCTCCTACGAGCAGTACTTC

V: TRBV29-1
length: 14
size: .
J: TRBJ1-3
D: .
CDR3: CSVIPAGAGNTIYF
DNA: TGCAGCGTTATACCCGCAGGGGCTGGAAACACCATATATTTT

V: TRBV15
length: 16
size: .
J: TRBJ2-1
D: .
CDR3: CATSRGGSLAPNEQFF
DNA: TGTGCCACCAGCAGAGGAGGGAGCCTAGCCCCAAATGAGCAGTTCTTC

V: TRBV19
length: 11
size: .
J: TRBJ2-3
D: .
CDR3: CASSYTDTQYF
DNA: TGTGCCAGTAGCTACACAGATACGCAGTATTTT

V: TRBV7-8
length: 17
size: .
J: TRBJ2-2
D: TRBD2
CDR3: CASSPGLAGLNTGELFF
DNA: TGTGCCAGCAGCCCGGGACTAGCGGGGCTCAACACCGGGGAGCTGTTTTTT

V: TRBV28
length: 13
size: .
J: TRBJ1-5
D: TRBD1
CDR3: CASRGQGNQPQHF
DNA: TGTGCCAGCAGGGGACAGGGAAATCAGCCCCAGCATTTT

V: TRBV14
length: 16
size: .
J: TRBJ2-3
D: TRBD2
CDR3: CASSQGGGRSTDTQYF
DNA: TGTGCCAGCAGCCAAGGAGGCGGGAGGAGCACAGATACGCAGTATTTT

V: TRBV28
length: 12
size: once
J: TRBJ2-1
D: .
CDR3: CASNENGSEQFF
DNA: TGTGCCAGCAATGAAAACGGTAGTGAGCAGTTCTTC

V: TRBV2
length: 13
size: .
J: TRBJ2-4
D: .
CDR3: CASSVSQAGIQYF
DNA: TGTGCCAGCAGTGTCTCGCAGGCCGGCATTCAGTACTTC

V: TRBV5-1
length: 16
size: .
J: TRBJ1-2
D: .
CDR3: CASSFTGTGLPYGYTF
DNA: TGCGCCAGCAGCTTTACAGGGACGGGGCTCCCCTATGGCTACACCTTC

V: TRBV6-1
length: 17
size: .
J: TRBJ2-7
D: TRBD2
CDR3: CASSEAPSSGRTYEQYF
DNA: TGTGCCAGCAGTGAAGCTCCGTCCAGCGGGAGGACCTACGAGCAGTACTTC

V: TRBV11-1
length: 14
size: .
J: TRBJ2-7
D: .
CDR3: CASSASGLGYEQYF
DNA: TGTGCCAGCAGCGCCAGCGGCTTAGGCTACGAGCAGTACTTC

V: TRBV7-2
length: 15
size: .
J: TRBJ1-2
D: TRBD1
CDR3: CASSLTGQGIYGYTF
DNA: TGTGCCAGCAGCTTAACCGGACAGGGTATCTATGGCTACACCTTC

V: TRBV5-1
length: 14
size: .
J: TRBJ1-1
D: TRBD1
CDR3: CASSRGQGGTEAFF
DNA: TGCGCCAGCAGCCGGGGACAGGGCGGAACTGAAGCTTTCTTT

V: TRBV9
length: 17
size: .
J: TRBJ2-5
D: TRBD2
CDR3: CASSVGLAGKEQETQYF
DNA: TGTGCCAGCAGCGTAGGGCTAGCGGGGAAAGAACAAGAGACCCAGTACTTC

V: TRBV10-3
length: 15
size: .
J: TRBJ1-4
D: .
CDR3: CAISDLDHRDEKLFF
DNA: TGTGCCATCAGTGATCTTGACCACAGGGATGAAAAACTGTTTTTT

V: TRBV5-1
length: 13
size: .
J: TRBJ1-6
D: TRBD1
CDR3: CASRQGGGSPLHF
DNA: TGCGCCAGCCGACAGGGGGGGGGATCACCCCTCCACTTT

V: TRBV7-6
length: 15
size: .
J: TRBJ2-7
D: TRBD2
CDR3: CASSLEAGATYEQYF
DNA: TGTGCCAGCAGCTTAGAAGCGGGAGCTACTTACGAGCAGTACTTC

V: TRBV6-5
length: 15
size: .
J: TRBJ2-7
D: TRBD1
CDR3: CASSYYQGAIYEQYF
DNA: TGTGCCAGCAGTTACTACCAGGGGGCTATTTACGAGCAGTACTTC

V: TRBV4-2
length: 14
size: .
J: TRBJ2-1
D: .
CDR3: CASSQGTVIDEQFF
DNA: TGTGCCAGCAGCCAAGGAACTGTGATCGATGAGCAGTTCTTC

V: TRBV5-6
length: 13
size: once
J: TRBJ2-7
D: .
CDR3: CASSLALAYEQYF
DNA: TGTGCCAGCAGCTTGGCGTTAGCGTACGAGCAGTACTTC

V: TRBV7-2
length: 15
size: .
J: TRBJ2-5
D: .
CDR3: CASSLELRSGETQYF
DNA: TGTGCCAGCAGCTTAGAGCTACGCTCGGGAGAGACCCAGTACTTC

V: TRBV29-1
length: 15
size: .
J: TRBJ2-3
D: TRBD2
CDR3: CSVVGTSGSQDTQYF
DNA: TGCAGCGTTGTAGGCACTAGCGGGAGTCAAGATACGCAGTATTTT

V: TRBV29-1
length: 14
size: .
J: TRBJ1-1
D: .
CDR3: CSVSPGTTSTEAFF
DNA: TGCAGCGTTTCCCCGGGGACAACCAGCACTGAAGCTTTCTTT

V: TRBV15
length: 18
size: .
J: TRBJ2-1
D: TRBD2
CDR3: CATSRSLGLVESYNEQFF
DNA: TGTGCCACCAGCAGATCACTAGGACTAGTCGAGTCCTACAATGAGCAGTTCTTC

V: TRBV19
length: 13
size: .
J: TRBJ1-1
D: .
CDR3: CASSTDSFSEAFF
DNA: TGTGCCAGTAGTACGGACAGTTTTTCTGAAGCTTTCTTT

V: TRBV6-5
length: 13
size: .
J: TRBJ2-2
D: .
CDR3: CASSYPGPGELFF
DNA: TGTGCCAGCAGTTACCCAGGGCCCGGGGAGCTGTTTTTT

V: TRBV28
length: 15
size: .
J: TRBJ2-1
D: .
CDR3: CASSRRESSYNEQFF
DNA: TGTGCCAGCAGTCGACGGGAGAGCTCCTACAATGAGCAGTTCTTC

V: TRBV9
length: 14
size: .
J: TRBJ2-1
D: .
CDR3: CASSGRAPYNEQFF
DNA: TGTGCCAGCAGCGGGAGGGCGCCCTACAATGAGCAGTTCTTC

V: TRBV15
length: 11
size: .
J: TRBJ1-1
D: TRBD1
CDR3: CATGTGAEAFF
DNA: TGTGCCACTGGCACAGGGGCTGAAGCTTTCTTT

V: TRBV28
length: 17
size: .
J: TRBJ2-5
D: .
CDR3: CASSRGRGRVYEETQYF
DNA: TGTGCCAGCAGTAGAGGAAGGGGGAGGGTTTACGAAGAGACCCAGTACTTC